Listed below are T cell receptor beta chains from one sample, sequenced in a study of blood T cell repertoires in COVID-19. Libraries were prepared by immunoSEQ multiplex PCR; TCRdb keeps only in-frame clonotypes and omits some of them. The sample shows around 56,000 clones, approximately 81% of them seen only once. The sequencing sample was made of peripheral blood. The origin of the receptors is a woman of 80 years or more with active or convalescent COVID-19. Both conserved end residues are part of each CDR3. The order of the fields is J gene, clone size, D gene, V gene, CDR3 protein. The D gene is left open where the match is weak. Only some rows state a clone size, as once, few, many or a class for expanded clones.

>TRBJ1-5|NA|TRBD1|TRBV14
CASSPNRGHNSNQPQHF
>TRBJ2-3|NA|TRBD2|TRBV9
CASSPWSGDTDTQYF
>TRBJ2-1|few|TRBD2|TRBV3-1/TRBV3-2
CASSPTTSGGSKQFF
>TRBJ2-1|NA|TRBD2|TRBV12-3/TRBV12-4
CASGTSGNEQFF
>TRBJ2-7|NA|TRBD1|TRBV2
CASSLDRNYEQYF
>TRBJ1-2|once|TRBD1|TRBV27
CASSWDGRGQGYTF
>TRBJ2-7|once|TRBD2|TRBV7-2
CASSERGVVYEQYF
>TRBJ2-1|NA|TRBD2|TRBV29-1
CSVRRGGAGEQFF
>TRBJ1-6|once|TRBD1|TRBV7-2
CASSWTGSNSPLHF
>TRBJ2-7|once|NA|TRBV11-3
CASSLREDYEQYF
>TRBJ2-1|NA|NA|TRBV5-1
CASSLDQGLSYNEQFF
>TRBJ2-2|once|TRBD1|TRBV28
CASSPMTGVTGELFF
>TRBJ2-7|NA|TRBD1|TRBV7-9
CASSSSRRDRQTYEQYF
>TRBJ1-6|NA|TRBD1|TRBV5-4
CASSPDRAPREALHF
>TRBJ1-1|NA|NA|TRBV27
CASSLGRGTEAFF
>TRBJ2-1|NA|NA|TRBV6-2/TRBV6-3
CASSYSPGGGVYNEQFF
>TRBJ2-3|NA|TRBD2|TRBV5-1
CASSLSVGLAGGVSTDTQYF
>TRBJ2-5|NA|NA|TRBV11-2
CASSEGGLGTQYF
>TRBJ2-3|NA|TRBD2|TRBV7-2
CASSLSSGGGTDTQYF
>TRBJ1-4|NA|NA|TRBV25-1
CASSGQGFNEKLFF
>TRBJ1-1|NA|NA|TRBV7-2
CASSWGLREAFF
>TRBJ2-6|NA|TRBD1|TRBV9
CASSKTTGGVSGANVLTF
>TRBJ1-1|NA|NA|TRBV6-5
CASSYHGKNTEAFF
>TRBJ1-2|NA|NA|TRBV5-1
CASSIDPAGPPKGYTF
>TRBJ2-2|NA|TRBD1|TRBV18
CASSPTTGAPNTGELFF
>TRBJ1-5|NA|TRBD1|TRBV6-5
CASSWGQGNQPQHF
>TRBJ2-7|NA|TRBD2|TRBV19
CASSMGGTPYEQYF
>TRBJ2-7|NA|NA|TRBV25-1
CARGLWGRSVHEQYF
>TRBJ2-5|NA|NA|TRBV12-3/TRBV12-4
CASGLTQETQYF
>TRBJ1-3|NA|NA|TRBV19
CASTPKDIGNTIYF
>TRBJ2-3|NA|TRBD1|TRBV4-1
CASSQEGTGWADTQYF
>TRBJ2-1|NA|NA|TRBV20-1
CSASGGPNEQFF
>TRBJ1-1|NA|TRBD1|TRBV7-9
CASSAGQGGTEAFF
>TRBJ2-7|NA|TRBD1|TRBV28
CASSGQVLNEQYF
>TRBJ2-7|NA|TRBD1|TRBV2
CASRDRAQEQYF
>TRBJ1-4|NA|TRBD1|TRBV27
CASRGTGASPGEKLFF
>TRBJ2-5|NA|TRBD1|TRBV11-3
CASSPRTGEETQYF
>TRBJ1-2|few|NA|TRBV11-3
CASSLEGSRYTF
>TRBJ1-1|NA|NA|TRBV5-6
CASSFQGPRAEAFF
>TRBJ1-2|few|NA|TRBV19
CASSIATGPYGYTF
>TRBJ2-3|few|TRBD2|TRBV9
CASSVGGGAYDTQYF
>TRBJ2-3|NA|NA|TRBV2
CARSGDSTDTQYF
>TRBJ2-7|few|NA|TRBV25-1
CASSDTMYEQYF
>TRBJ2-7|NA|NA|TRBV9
CASSFGGSAYEQYF
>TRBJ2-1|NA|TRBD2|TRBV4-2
CASSRTSGGARDEQFF
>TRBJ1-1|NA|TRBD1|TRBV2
CASSLTGGVNTEAFF
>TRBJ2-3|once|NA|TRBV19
CASSIEAGTSGTDTQYF
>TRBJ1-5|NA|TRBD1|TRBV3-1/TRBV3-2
CASSQFRDRGAQPQHF
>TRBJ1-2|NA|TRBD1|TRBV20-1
CSATTGDGYTF
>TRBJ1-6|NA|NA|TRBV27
CASRQANSPLHF
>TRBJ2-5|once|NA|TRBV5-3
CASLGTRGAPRHGETQYF
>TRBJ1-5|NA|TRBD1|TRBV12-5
CASGQGDRFNQPQHF
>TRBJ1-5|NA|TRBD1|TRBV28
CASTEGQGYQPQHF
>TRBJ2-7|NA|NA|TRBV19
CASSIRGNYEQYF
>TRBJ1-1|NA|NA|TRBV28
CASTLRGTPEAFF